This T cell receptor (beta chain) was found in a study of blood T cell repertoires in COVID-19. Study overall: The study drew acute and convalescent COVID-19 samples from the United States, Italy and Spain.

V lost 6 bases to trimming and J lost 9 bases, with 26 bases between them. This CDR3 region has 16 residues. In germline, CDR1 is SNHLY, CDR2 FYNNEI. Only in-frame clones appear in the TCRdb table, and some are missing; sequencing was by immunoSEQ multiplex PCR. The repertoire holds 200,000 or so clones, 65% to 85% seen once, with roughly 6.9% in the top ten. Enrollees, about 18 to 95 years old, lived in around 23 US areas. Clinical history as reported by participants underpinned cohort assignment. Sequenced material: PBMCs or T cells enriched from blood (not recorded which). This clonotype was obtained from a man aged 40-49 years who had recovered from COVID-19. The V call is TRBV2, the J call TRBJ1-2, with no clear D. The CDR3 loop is CASSPPGLSRTRSYTF. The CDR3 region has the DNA TGTGCCAGCAGCCCCCCTGGACTCTCACGAACCCGGAGCTACACCTTC.